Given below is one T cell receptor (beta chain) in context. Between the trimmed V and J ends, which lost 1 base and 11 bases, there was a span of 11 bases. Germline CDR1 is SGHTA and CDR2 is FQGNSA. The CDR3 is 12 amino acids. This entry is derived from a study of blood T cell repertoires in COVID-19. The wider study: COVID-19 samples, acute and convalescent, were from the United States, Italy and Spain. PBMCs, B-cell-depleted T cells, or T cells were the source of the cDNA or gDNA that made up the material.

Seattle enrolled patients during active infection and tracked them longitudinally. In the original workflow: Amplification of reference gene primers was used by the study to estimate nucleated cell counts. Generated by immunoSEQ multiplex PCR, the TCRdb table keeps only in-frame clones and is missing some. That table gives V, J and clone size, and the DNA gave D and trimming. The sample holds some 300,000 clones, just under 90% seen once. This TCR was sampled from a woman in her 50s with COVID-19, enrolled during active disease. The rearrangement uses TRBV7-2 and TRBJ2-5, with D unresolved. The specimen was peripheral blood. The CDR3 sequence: CASSLDLPRQYF. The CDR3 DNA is TGTGCCAGCAGCTTAGATCTCCCCAGACAGTACTTC.